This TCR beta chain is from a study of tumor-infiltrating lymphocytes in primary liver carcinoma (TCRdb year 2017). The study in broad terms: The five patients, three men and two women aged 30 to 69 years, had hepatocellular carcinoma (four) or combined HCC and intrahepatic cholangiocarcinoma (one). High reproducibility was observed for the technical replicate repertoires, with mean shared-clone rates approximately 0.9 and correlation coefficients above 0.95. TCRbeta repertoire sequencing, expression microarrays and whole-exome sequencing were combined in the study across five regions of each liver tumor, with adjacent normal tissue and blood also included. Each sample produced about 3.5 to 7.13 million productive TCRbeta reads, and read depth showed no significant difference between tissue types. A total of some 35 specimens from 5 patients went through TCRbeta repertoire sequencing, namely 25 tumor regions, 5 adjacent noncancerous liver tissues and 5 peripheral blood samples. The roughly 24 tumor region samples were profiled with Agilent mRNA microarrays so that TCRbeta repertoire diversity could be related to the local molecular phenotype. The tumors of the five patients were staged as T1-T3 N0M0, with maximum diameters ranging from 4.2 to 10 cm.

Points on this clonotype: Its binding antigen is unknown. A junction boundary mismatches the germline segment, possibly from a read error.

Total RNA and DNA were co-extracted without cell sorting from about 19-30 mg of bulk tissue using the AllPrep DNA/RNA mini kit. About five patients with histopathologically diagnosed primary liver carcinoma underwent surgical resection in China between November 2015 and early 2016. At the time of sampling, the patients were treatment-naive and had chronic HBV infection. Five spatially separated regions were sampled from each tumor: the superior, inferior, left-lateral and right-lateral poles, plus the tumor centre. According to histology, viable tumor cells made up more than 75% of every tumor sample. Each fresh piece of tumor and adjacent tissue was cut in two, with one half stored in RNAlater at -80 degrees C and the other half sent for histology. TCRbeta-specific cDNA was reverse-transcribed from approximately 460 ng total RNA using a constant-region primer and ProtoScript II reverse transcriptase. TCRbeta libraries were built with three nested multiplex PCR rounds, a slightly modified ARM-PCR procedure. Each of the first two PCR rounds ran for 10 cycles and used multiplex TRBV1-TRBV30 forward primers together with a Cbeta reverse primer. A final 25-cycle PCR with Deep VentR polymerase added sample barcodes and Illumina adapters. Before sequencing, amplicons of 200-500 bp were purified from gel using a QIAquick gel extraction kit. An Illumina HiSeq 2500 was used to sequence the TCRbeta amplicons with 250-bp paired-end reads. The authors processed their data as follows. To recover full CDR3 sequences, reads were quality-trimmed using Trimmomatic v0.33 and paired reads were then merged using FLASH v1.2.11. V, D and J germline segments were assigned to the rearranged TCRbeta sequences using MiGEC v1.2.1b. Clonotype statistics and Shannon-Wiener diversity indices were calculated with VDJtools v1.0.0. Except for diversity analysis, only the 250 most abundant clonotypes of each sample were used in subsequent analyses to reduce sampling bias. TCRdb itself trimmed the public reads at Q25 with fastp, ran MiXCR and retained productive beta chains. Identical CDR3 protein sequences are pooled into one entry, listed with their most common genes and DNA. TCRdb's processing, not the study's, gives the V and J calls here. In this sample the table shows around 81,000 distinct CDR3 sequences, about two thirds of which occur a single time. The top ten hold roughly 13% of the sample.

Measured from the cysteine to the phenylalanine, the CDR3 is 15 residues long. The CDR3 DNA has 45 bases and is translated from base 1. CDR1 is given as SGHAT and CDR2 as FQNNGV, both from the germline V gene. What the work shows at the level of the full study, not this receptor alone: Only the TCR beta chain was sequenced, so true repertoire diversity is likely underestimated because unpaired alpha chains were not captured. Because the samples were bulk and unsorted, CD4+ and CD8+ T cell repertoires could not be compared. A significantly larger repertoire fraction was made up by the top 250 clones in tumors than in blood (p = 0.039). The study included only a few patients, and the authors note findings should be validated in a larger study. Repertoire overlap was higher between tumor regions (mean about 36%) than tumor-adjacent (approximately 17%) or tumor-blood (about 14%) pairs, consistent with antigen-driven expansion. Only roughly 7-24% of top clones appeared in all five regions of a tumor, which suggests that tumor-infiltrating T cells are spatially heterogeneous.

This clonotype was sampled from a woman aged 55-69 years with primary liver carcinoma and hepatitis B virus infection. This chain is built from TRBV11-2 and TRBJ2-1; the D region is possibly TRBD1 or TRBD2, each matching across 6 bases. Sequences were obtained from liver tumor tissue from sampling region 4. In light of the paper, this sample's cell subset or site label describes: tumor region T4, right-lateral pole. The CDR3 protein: CTSSLPGLWDNKQFF. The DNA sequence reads TGTACTAGCAGCTTGCCGGGATTATGGGACAATAAGCAGTTCTTC.